This T cell receptor (beta chain) came from a study of blood T cells in healthy people across ages. The study recruited healthy Caucasian donors from Russia who were aged about 6 to 90. In each sample, at least 7 million PBMCs were isolated. Through a sample-barcoded 5' primer and a J-beta primer mix, a second PCR was run for roughly 6 to 11 cycles. Every sample gave at least 2.5 million paired-end reads containing CDR3. TCRdb analysed the 5' RACE reads with MiXCR anew, one entry per CDR3 protein. The table lists over 1,500,000 distinct CDR3 sequences, roughly 49% of them singletons. CDR3 length equals 15 residues. With 5 bases clipped from V and 1 base from J, the junction kept 4 bases outside the gene matches. In germline, CDR1 is SGHAT, CDR2 FQDESV (reference sequence).

The chain links TRBV11-1 to TRBJ2-5; 10 nucleotides agree with TRBD2. Sequenced input: blood. The clonotype was recovered from a woman in her thirties or forties in good health. The CDR3 sequence: CASSARTSGQETQYF. CDR3 coding DNA: TGTGCCAGCAGCGCAAGGACTAGCGGCCAAGAGACCCAGTACTTC. The variable domain in full, completed from reference TRBV11-1 and TRBJ2-5, reads EAEVAQSPRYKITEKSQAVAFWCDPISGHATLYWYRQILGQGPELLVQFQDESVVDDSQLPKDRFSAERLKGVDSTLKIQPAELGDSAMYLCASSARTSGQETQYFGPGTRLLVL.